This T cell receptor (beta chain) was recorded in a study of shared T cell receptors in the human thymus. This clone showed up just a few times. This CDR3 is 12 amino acids long. The V end was cut by 4 bases, the J end by 10 bases, with 9 bases between. Germline V lookup: CDR1 SGHDT, CDR2 YYEEEE. Here immunoSEQ multiplex PCR was the method, and the copy in TCRdb shows in-frame clones only, minus some. The sample lists 720,000 or so clones, roughly 85% occurring once. A further study also used this sample, focusing on human thymus T cells. That investigation notes: Those donating were healthy Finnish infants in corrective surgery for congenital heart defects. It was from resections taken during corrective heart surgery that the thymus tissue came. Thymic and blood repertoires appeared to display a bias in their usage of V and J genes.

This clonotype originated in a girl less than two years old with a congenital heart defect. Sequenced input: thymocytes. The V gene is TRBV5-6, the J gene TRBJ1-6; D gene ambiguous. CDR3 nucleotides: TGTGCCAGCAGCCCGGGTGGATCACCCCTCCACTTT. It translates to CASSPGGSPLHF.